This T cell receptor beta chain was sequenced for a study of cytomegalovirus exposure and HLA in healthy donors. Study-wide results and caveats: Cytomegalovirus status was reportedly diagnosed by the classifier with high sensitivity and specificity.

Points on this clone: The antigen is not known.

Use of 60 Vbeta and 13 Jbeta primers characterized the PCR. Clones were sequenced by immunoSEQ multiplex PCR, and TCRdb holds only the in-frame ones, with some missing. The sample records about 140,000 clones, less than 85% being singletons. CDR1 is MNHNY and CDR2 is SVGAGI in the germline V gene (reference sequence). The CDR3 spans 14 residues. Trimming took 7 bases from V and 7 from J, leaving 16 bases between them. The chain is built from TRBV6-6 and TRBJ1-4; tentatively, D is TRBD1 (5 bases). Sequencing was carried out using PBMCs. The clonotype was recovered from a woman in her 50s in good health and CMV-seropositive. Here the CDR3 reads CASTQSGGSEKLFF. The CDR3 coding sequence is TGTGCCAGCACCCAGTCGGGGGGAAGTGAAAAACTGTTTTTT.